Following are 26 T cell receptor beta chains from one sample sequenced in a study of cytomegalovirus exposure and HLA in healthy donors. Both 60 Vbeta primers and 13 Jbeta primers went into the PCR. Here immunoSEQ multiplex PCR was the method, and the copy in TCRdb shows in-frame clones only, minus some. The sample records about 110,000 clones, approximately 82% being singletons. Sequencing was done on a sample of PBMCs. Receptors were obtained from a man aged 35 to 55 in good health and CMV-seronegative.

The V gene is TRBV6-5, the J gene TRBJ2-1, with 8 bases fitting TRBD1. CDR3 size: 15 residues. Trimming took 8 bases from V and 5 from J; bases not matched to a gene: 11. The germline gives CDR1 MNHEY, CDR2 SVGAGI. The CDR3, as DNA: TGTGCCAGCCGGGAGAGGACAGGGACGGACAATGAGCAGTTCTTC. Residues: CASRERTGTDNEQFF.

The chain is built from TRBV2 and TRBJ2-5; TRBD2 matches at 10 bases. The CDR3 loop spans 15 amino acids. Per germline, CDR1 SNHLY and CDR2 FYNNEI. V lost 3 bases to trimming and J lost 6 bases; unmatched junction nucleotides: 7. CDR3 nucleotide sequence: TGTGCCAGCAGTGAGCAGCGGGGGGGCATCCAGACCCAGTACTTC. Translation: CASSEQRGGIQTQYF.

The rearrangement uses TRBV18 and TRBJ2-5; TRBD2 matches at 13 bases. Germline V CDR1 and CDR2: KGHSH, LQKENI. The CDR3 spans 16 residues. The V and J ends lost 3 bases and 4 bases, in that order; junction bases with no gene match: 5. This chain's CDR3 is CASSPELAGGRETQYF. DNA for the CDR3: TGTGCCAGCTCACCCGAACTAGCGGGGGGGCGAGAGACCCAGTACTTC.

This clone has a handful of counts. This chain connects TRBV5-1 to TRBJ2-5; 9 nucleotides agree with TRBD1. Near its end, the DNA agrees better with TRBJ2-7, so the J call may be wrong. The CDR3 sequence is 15 residues long. CDR1 is SGHRS and CDR2 is YFSETQ in the germline V gene. The chain's CDR3 is CASSVISGTGSEQYF. In nucleotides, the CDR3 is TGCGCCAGCAGCGTAATATCCGGGACAGGGAGCGAGCAGTACTTC.

The rearrangement links TRBV5-1 to TRBJ2-2; 7 positions agree with TRBD2. The junction had 11 bases not matched to a gene; V was cut back by 3 bases and J by 0 bases. The CDR3 length is 18 residues. CDR1 is SGHRS and CDR2 is YFSETQ in the germline V gene. The CDR3 loop is CASSYAWAGGSNTGELFF. DNA of the CDR3: TGCGCCAGCAGCTATGCATGGGCCGGGGGGTCGAACACCGGGGAGCTGTTTTTT.

V and J are TRBV2 and TRBJ2-7; no clear D gene. CDR3 length: 11 amino acids. The V gene's germline CDR1 is SNHLY and CDR2 FYNNEI. Trimming stripped 6 bases from V and 1 base from J, with 4 bases between. This CDR3 is CASSQSYEQYF. DNA of the CDR3: TGTGCCAGCAGCCAATCCTACGAGCAGTACTTC. Full variable domain (outside the CDR3, taken from reference TRBV2 and TRBJ2-7): EPEVTQTPSHQVTQMGQEVILRCVPISNHLYFYWYRQILGQKVEFLVSFYNNEISEKSEIFDDQFSVERPDGSNFTLKIRSTKLEDSAMYFCASSQSYEQYFGPGTRLTVT.

This sequence joins TRBV7-8 and TRBJ2-7; D perhaps matches TRBD2 (5 bases). The CDR3 runs 13 residues. Trimming cost V 0 bases and J 4 bases, with 7 bases left between them. Germline values: CDR1 SGHVS, CDR2 FQNEAQ. The CDR3 DNA sequence: TGTGCCAGCAGCTTAGCTAGCGTATACGAGCAGTACTTC. Residues: CASSLASVYEQYF.

This chain's CDR3 is CASSLVVGGNTEAFF. In DNA form, the CDR3 reads TGTGCCAGCAGCCTAGTAGTAGGGGGGAACACTGAAGCTTTCTTT. The chain has TRBV5-4 and TRBJ1-1; possibly TRBD1 for D (6 bases). CDR3 size: 15 residues. Germline V gene sequence: CDR1 SGHNT, CDR2 YYREEE (reference sequence). The germline V and J ends were trimmed by 4 bases and 1 base, with 14 bases remaining between them. Full variable domain (rest looked up from reference TRBV5-4 and TRBJ1-1): ETGVTQSPTHLIKTRGQQVTLRCSSQSGHNTVSWYQQALGQGPQFIFQYYREEENGRGNFPPRFSGLQFPNYSSELNVNALELDDSALYLCASSLVVGGNTEAFFGQGTRLTVV.

The CDR3 region is CASSGLGANVLTF. For the CDR3, the DNA is TGTGCCAGCAGTGGACTCGGGGCCAACGTCCTGACTTTC. This chain links TRBV6-5 with TRBJ2-6, with a tentative D call TRBD2 (5 bases). Germline V gene lookup returns CDR1 MNHEY and CDR2 SVGAGI. CDR3 length equals 13 residues. Trimming left V 5 bases short and J 4 bases short, with 6 bases between.

The chain joins TRBV9 to TRBJ2-2; D is undetermined. CDR3 length equals 15 residues. Trimming left V 0 bases short and J 7 bases short, with 13 bases between. Germline assignment: CDR1 SGDLS and CDR2 YYNGEE. DNA of the CDR3: TGTGCCAGCAGCGTAGGGGCAGATACTGGCGGGGAGCTGTTTTTT. Its protein is CASSVGADTGGELFF.

The V call is TRBV2, the J call TRBJ1-2; no firm D call. In germline, CDR1 is SNHLY, CDR2 FYNNEI. V was shortened by 2 bases and J by 2 bases, with 9 bases between the two germline ends. CDR3 length: 14 residues. CDR3 in DNA: TGTGCCAGCAGTGAATCAGGTTGGAACTATGGCTACACCTTC. Translating gives CASSESGWNYGYTF.

V gene TRBV28 combines with J gene TRBJ2-7; D unresolved. The V end was cut by 6 bases, the J end by 4 bases, with 16 bases between. In germline, CDR1 is MDHEN, CDR2 SYDVKM. This CDR3 has 14 amino acids. CDR3 bases: TGTGCCAGCAGACGCCACACCCGAGCGTACGAGCAGTACTTC. Protein product: CASRRHTRAYEQYF.

The chain joins TRBV6-4 to TRBJ2-5; 13 bases align to TRBD2. Germline CDR1 and CDR2: MRHNA and SNTAGT. The CDR3 is made up of 16 amino acids. V dropped 4 bases and J dropped 2; count of bases not matched to a gene: 4. The CDR3 DNA follows: TGTGCCAGCAGTGGACTACTAGCGGGGGGGCAAGAGACCCAGTACTTC. As protein: CASSGLLAGGQETQYF.

J is TRBJ2-1 and V is TRBV9, with 16 bases lining up with TRBD2. This CDR3 has 19 residues. Germline CDR1 reads SGDLS; CDR2 reads YYNGEE. With V trimmed by 3 bases and J by 4 bases, 10 bases remained unmatched. The DNA of the CDR3 is TGTGCCAGCAGCGCGAGAGGGACTAGCGGGGGGGCGGGGTACAATGAGCAGTTCTTC. The encoded protein is CASSARGTSGGAGYNEQFF.

DNA of the CDR3: TGTGCCAGCAGCTCGGTCCCTTCCGGGGAGCTGTTTTTT. This gives the protein CASSSVPSGELFF. The chain couples TRBV9 to TRBJ2-2; unclear D gene. The CDR3 is 13 amino acids. Trimming took 4 bases from V and 6 from J, leaving 10 bases between them. CDR1 is SGDLS and CDR2 is YYNGEE in the germline V gene.

V usage is TRBV7-8 and J usage is TRBJ1-1; 10 bases are a match to TRBD1. Germline V CDR1 and CDR2: SGHVS, FQNEAQ. V shed 4 bases and J 0 bases; nucleotides not matched to a gene: 11. The CDR3 consists of 18 residues. CDR3 amino acids: CASSSYFGTGDMNTEAFF. CDR3 in DNA: TGTGCCAGCAGCTCCTACTTCGGGACAGGGGATATGAACACTGAAGCTTTCTTT.

CDR3 sequence reads: CASSIGLWTGGPGPAKNIQYF. Written as DNA, the CDR3 is TGTGCCAGTAGTATAGGACTGTGGACGGGGGGCCCGGGTCCAGCCAAAAACATTCAGTACTTC. This chain uses TRBV19 with TRBJ2-4; maybe TRBD2 (7 bases). V shed 1 base and J shed 0 bases, with 25 bases lying between them. Germline CDR1 is LNHDA and CDR2 is SQIVND (reference sequence). This CDR3 region has 21 residues.

The V and J genes are TRBV20-1 and TRBJ2-3; D gene unclear. Germline CDR1 DFQATT, CDR2 SNEGSKA (reference sequence). The CDR3 loop spans 11 amino acids. V was trimmed by 6 bases and J by 6 bases, leaving 10 bases between them. This CDR3 is CSATIRDTQYF. The CDR3 bases are TGCAGTGCCACGATCCGGGATACGCAGTATTTT.

CDR3 protein: CASSEHSTGELFF. The CDR3 region has the DNA TGTGCCAGCAGTGAGCACTCCACCGGGGAGCTGTTTTTT. The rearrangement links TRBV6-1 to TRBJ2-2; D is undetermined. Trimming removed 3 bases at V and 4 bases at J, with 6 bases between. There are 13 residues in the CDR3. Germline CDR1 MNHNS, CDR2 SASEGT.

The chain joins TRBV14 to TRBJ1-6; D not resolved. Germline loops: CDR1 SGHDN, CDR2 FVKESK. V lost 3 bases and J lost 7, with 4 bases in between. The CDR3 covers 12 residues. The CDR3 DNA sequence: TGTGCCAGCAGCCAGAGCAATTCACCCCTCCACTTT. This sequence encodes CASSQSNSPLHF.

This chain uses TRBV5-6 with TRBJ2-7, with 7 bases matching TRBD1. Looked up from germline, CDR1 is SGHDT and CDR2 is YYEEEE. With V trimmed by 2 bases and J by 4 bases, 6 bases remained unmatched. The CDR3 spans 14 residues. The CDR3 DNA reads TGTGCCAGCAGCTTCTTCGACAGGGAGTACGAGCAGTACTTC. Its protein product is CASSFFDREYEQYF.

This rearrangement joins TRBV1 to TRBJ2-3; the D call of TRBD1 is as the table states it, not checked on the DNA. TRBV1 is shown as a pseudogene. The CDR3 contains 17 residues. CDR3 amino acids: CTSSPPGGQGITDTQYF. The CDR3 DNA reads TGCACCAGCAGCCCTCCGGGTGGCCAGGGGATCACAGATACGCAGTATTTT.

This clone appeared a single time. V gene TRBV19 combines with J gene TRBJ1-3; D uncertain. V was cut by 2 bases and J by 3 bases, with 8 bases left in between. Germline V CDR1 and CDR2: LNHDA, SQIVND (reference sequence). The CDR3 consists of 14 residues. The CDR3 spells CASSISAGGNTIYF. CDR3 coding DNA: TGTGCCAGTAGTATATCGGCAGGTGGAAACACCATATATTTT.

The chain is built from TRBV11-2 and TRBJ1-4; weak D call: TRBD1 (6 bases). Looked up from germline, CDR1 is SGHAT and CDR2 is FQNNGV. V was cut by 5 bases and J by 8 bases, with 15 bases left in between. This CDR3 region has 14 residues. The CDR3 DNA follows: TGTGCCAGCAGCCTAAACAGGGTCAGCGAAAAACTGTTTTTT. It yields the protein CASSLNRVSEKLFF.

This clone was seen a few times. This chain uses TRBV9 with TRBJ1-3; D call uncertain. The germline V and J ends were trimmed by 0 bases and 0 bases, with 4 bases remaining between them. The CDR3 totals 14 residues. Germline CDR1 is SGDLS and CDR2 is YYNGEE. The CDR3: CASSVEHSGNTIYF. For the CDR3, the DNA is TGTGCCAGCAGCGTAGAACACTCTGGAAACACCATATATTTT. Looking up the rest from reference TRBV9 and TRBJ1-3 gives the full variable domain: DSGVTQTPKHLITATGQRVTLRCSPRSGDLSVYWYQQSLDQGLQFLIQYYNGEERAKGNILERFSAQQFPDLHSELNLSSLELGDSALYFCASSVEHSGNTIYFGEGSWLTVV.

V usage is TRBV5-4 and J usage is TRBJ2-1; TRBD2 is a possible D gene (5 bases). The germline V gene has CDR1 SGHNT and CDR2 YYREEE (reference sequence). The germline V and J ends were trimmed by 4 bases and 9 bases, with 14 bases remaining between them. The CDR3 runs to 13 residues. The CDR3 nucleotides read TGTGCCAGCAGCAGCTCCTTAGCGCGTGAGCAGTTCTTC. Its protein is CASSSSLAREQFF.